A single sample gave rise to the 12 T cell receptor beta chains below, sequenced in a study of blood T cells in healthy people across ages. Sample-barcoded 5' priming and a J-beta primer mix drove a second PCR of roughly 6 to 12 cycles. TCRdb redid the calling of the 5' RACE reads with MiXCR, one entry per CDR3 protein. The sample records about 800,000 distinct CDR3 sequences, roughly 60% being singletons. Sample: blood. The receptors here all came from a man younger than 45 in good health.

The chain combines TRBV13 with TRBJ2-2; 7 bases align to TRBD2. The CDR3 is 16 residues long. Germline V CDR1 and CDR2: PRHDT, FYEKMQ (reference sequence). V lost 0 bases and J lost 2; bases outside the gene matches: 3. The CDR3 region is CASSLGGGGNTGELFF. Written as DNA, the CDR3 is TGTGCCAGCAGCTTAGGAGGCGGGGGAAACACCGGGGAGCTGTTTTTT.

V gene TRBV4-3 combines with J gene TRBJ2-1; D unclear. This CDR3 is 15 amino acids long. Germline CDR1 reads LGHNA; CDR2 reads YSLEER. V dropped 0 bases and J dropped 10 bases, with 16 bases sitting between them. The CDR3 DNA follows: TGCGCCAGCAGCCAAGAGCCCCGAGGCTCCCAAGAGCAGTTCTTC. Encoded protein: CASSQEPRGSQEQFF.

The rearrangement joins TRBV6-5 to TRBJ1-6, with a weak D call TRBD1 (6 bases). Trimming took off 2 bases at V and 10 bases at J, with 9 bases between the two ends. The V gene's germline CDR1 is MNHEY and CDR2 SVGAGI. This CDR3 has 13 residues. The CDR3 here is CASSYTGNSPLHF. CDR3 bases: TGTGCCAGCAGTTACACAGGGAACTCACCCCTCCACTTT.

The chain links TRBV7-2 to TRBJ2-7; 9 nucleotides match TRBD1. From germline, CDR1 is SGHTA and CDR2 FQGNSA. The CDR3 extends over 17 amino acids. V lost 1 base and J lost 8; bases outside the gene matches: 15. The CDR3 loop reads CASSLGQTGGAGRQQYF. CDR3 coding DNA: TGTGCCAGCAGCTTAGGCCAAACAGGGGGCGCCGGGCGTCAGCAGTACTTC.

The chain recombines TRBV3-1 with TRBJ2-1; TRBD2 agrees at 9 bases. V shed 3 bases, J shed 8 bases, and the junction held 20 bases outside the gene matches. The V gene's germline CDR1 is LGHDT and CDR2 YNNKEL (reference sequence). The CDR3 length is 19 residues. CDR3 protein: CASSHPWGREGLSRDEQFF. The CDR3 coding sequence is TGTGCCAGCAGCCATCCCTGGGGGCGGGAGGGCCTATCTCGCGATGAGCAGTTCTTC.

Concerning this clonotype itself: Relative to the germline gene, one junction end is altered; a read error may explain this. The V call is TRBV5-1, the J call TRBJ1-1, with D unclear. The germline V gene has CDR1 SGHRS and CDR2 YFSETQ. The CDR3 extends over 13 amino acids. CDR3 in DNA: TGTGCCAGCAGCTTAGGCCCGAACACTGAAGCTTTCTTT. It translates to CASSLGPNTEAFF.

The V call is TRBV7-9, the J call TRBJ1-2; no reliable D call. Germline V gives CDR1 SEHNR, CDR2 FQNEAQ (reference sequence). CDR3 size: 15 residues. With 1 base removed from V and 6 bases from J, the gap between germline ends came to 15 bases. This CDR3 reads CASSLEEGLQDGYTF. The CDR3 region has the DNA TGTGCCAGCAGCTTAGAAGAGGGCCTCCAAGATGGCTACACCTTC.

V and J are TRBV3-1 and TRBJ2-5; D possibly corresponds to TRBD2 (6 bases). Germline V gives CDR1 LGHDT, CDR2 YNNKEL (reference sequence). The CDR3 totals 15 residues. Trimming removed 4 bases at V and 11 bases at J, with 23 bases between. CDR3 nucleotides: TGTGCCAGCAGCCCTTCAGCGGCGGGGAACAATGAGCAGTACTTC. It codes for CASSPSAAGNNEQYF.

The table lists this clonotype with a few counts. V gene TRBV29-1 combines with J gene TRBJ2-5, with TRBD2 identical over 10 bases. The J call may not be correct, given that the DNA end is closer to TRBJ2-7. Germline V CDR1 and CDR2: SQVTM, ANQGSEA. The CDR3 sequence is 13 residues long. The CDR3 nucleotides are TGCAGCGTTGATGGTAGCGGGAGGTTCGAGCAGTACTTC. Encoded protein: CSVDGSGRFEQYF.

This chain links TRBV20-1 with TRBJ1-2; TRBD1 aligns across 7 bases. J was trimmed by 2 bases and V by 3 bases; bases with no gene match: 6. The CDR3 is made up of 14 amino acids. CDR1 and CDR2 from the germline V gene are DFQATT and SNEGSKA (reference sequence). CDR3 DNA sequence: TGCAGTGCTAGTGTCCAGGGGGGAAACTATGGCTACACCTTC. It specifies CSASVQGGNYGYTF.

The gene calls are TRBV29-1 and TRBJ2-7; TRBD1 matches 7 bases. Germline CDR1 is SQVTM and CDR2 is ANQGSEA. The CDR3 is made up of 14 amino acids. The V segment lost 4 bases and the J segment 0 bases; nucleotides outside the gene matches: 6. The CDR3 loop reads CSVAAGDSSYEQYF. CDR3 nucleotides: TGCAGCGTTGCCGCTGGGGACAGCTCCTACGAGCAGTACTTC.

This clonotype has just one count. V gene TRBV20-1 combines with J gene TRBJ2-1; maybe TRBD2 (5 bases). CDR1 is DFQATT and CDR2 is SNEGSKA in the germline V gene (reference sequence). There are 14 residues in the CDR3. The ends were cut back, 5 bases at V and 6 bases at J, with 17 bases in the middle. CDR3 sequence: CSASDGLGGNEQFF. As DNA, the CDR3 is TGCAGTGCTTCGGACGGACTGGGTGGCAATGAGCAGTTCTTC.